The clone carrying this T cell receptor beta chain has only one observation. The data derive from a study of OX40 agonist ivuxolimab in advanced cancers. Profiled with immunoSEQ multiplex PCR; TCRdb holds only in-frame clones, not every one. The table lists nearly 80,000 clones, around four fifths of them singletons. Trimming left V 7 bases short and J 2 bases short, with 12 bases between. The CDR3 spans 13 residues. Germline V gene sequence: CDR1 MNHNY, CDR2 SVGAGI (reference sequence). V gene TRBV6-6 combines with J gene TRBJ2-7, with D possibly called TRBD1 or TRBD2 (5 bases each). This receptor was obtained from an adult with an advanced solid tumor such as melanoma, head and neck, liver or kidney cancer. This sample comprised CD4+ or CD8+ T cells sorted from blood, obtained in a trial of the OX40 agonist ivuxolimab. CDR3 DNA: TGTGCCAGCAAATTTCGGGGCGCCTACGAGCAGTACTTC. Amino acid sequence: CASKFRGAYEQYF.